A single sample is the source of the 18 T cell receptor beta chains below, sequenced in a study of T cell responses to AZD1222 COVID-19 vaccine. Measured with immunoSEQ multiplex PCR; TCRdb has only the in-frame clones, and not every one. The sample contains about 140,000 clones, 90% to 95% of which appear only once. The specimen comprised peripheral blood, sampled 28 days after the second AZD1222 dose. The receptors were gathered from an adult who received the AZD1222 COVID-19 vaccine.

The rearrangement uses TRBV7-2 and TRBJ1-5; D not resolved. The CDR3 runs 16 residues. Germline CDR1 SGHTA, CDR2 FQGNSA. The ends were cut back, 5 bases at V and 0 bases at J, with 14 bases in the middle. The CDR3 DNA reads as TGTGCCAGCAGCCCTGCCGCTCCTTATAGCAATCAGCCCCAGCATTTT. It specifies CASSPAAPYSNQPQHF.

The genes are TRBV28 and TRBJ1-1; D might be TRBD1 (6 bases). CDR3 size: 14 residues. The ends were cut back, 6 bases at V and 4 bases at J, with 15 bases in the middle. Per germline, CDR1 MDHEN and CDR2 SYDVKM. The CDR3: CASRIGGGGTEAFF. The CDR3 nucleotides are TGTGCCAGCAGGATAGGGGGGGGTGGCACTGAAGCTTTCTTT.

V gene TRBV5-1 combines with J gene TRBJ1-1; D gene uncertain. The CDR3 runs to 15 residues. Trimming pared 3 bases from V and 4 bases from J, leaving 16 bases between. Germline lookup yields CDR1 SGHRS and CDR2 YFSETQ. The CDR3 protein is CASSWSLSGSTEAFF. CDR3 nucleotide sequence: TGCGCCAGCAGCTGGAGCCTCTCGGGGAGCACTGAAGCTTTCTTT.

This clone came up once. This rearrangement joins TRBV19 to TRBJ1-5, with D unclear. The CDR3 totals 16 residues. Trimming removed 6 bases from V and 5 bases from J, with 20 bases in between. In germline, CDR1 is LNHDA, CDR2 SQIVND (reference sequence). As DNA, the CDR3 is TGTGCCAGTAGACTTTGGACGGTAGGGATCGATCAGCCCCAGCATTTT. Residues: CASRLWTVGIDQPQHF.

V gene TRBV7-3 combines with J gene TRBJ1-2; D not resolved. The germline gives CDR1 SGHTA, CDR2 FQGTGA. V was cut by 5 bases and J by 4 bases, with 14 bases left in between. This CDR3 has 14 residues. The CDR3 nucleotides are TGTGCCAGCAGCGCTAACCCCCGGAGCTATGGCTACACCTTC. Amino acids: CASSANPRSYGYTF.

This clone was seen a handful of times. The CDR3 region is CASRTGTGKSGNTIYF. In nucleotides, the CDR3 is TGTGCCAGCAGAACCGGGACAGGCAAATCTGGAAACACCATATATTTT. This chain connects TRBV28 to TRBJ1-3; 8 bases line up with TRBD1. V was clipped by 6 bases and J by 1 base; unmatched bases: 8. CDR1 and CDR2 (germline): MDHEN, SYDVKM. The CDR3 runs 16 residues.

The chain has TRBV5-1 and TRBJ2-1, with 10 nucleotides matching TRBD1. Germline V gene data show CDR1 as SGHRS and CDR2 as YFSETQ. The CDR3 is 15 amino acids. J gave up 5 bases and V 3 bases, and 5 bases lay outside the gene matches. The CDR3 nucleotides are TGCGCCAGCAGCTCGTTGGGACAGGGGAACAATGAGCAGTTCTTC. This translates into CASSSLGQGNNEQFF.

In nucleotides, the CDR3 is TGTGCCAGCAGCCCCGTCGGAGGCGCCAATTCACCCCTCCACTTT. Residues: CASSPVGGANSPLHF. The chain carries TRBV11-3 and TRBJ1-6; D gene uncertain. Germline CDR1 reads SGHNT; CDR2 reads YENEEA. The CDR3 consists of 15 residues. Trimming pared 5 bases from V and 7 bases from J, leaving 15 bases between.

This sequence joins TRBV6-6 and TRBJ2-7; TRBD2 agrees at 7 bases. Germline V CDR1 and CDR2: MNHNY, SVGAGI (reference sequence). V was pared by 2 bases and J by 7 bases, with 5 bases of the junction left unmatched. The CDR3 is made up of 13 amino acids. CDR3 amino acids: CASSYGGGGEQYF. Here the CDR3 DNA reads TGTGCCAGCAGTTACGGTGGGGGAGGGGAGCAGTACTTC.

The chain is built from TRBV7-9 and TRBJ1-4, with D maybe TRBD1 (5 bases). Germline assignment: CDR1 SEHNR and CDR2 FQNEAQ (reference sequence). V was shortened by 7 bases and J by 3 bases, with 12 bases between the two germline ends. CDR3 length: 14 amino acids. The CDR3 sequence: CASTPRGANEKLFF. As DNA, the CDR3 is TGTGCCAGCACCCCCCGGGGGGCTAATGAAAAACTGTTTTTT.

V is TRBV6-4 and J is TRBJ2-1, with 7 bases matching TRBD2. In germline, CDR1 is MRHNA, CDR2 SNTAGT. The J segment lost 0 bases and the V segment lost 4 bases, leaving 3 bases of the junction unmatched. The CDR3 length is 15 residues. This CDR3 is CASSGVAGSYNEQFF. The DNA of the CDR3 is TGTGCCAGCAGTGGTGTAGCGGGCTCCTACAATGAGCAGTTCTTC.

The chain recombines TRBV6-5 with TRBJ1-2; 7 bases match TRBD1. The CDR3 loop spans 13 amino acids. Germline assignment: CDR1 MNHEY and CDR2 SVGAGI. The V and J ends lost 6 bases and 4 bases, in that order; junction bases with no gene match: 5. The CDR3 here is CASRPGQSYGYTF. DNA of the CDR3: TGTGCCAGCAGGCCGGGACAGTCCTATGGCTACACCTTC.

The V gene is TRBV6-4, the J gene TRBJ2-2; TRBD1 is a possible D gene (7 bases). The CDR3 contains 17 residues. Germline CDR1 and CDR2: MRHNA and SNTAGT. Trimming took off 5 bases at V and 4 bases at J, with 20 bases between the two ends. CDR3 sequence: CASSPQFRGRITGELFF. The CDR3 coding sequence is TGTGCCAGCAGTCCTCAATTCAGGGGGAGGATCACCGGGGAGCTGTTTTTT.

The chain carries TRBV11-3 and TRBJ2-3; tentatively, D is TRBD1 (5 bases). CDR3 size: 15 residues. Germline V gives CDR1 SGHNT, CDR2 YENEEA. V was cut by 3 bases and J by 5 bases, with 15 bases left in between. CDR3 DNA sequence: TGTGCCAGCAGCTTTAGCCTATCAGGGTTAGATACGCAGTATTTT. Its protein product is CASSFSLSGLDTQYF.

The DNA of the CDR3 is TGTGCCAGCAGCTTGGCTAGCGGGAACAATGAGCAGTTCTTC. Amino acids: CASSLASGNNEQFF. The rearrangement uses TRBV5-4 and TRBJ2-1; TRBD2 matches 9 bases. Germline lookup yields CDR1 SGHNT and CDR2 YYREEE (reference sequence). This CDR3 is built from 14 residues. The ends lost 0 bases at V and 5 bases at J; junction bases unmatched: 0.

This sequence joins TRBV5-1 and TRBJ1-5; no definite D call. There are 16 residues in the CDR3. In germline, CDR1 is SGHRS, CDR2 YFSETQ. V dropped 4 bases and J dropped 0 bases, with 14 bases sitting between them. CDR3 nucleotides: TGCGCCAGCAGCCCTATGGGAGCAGATAGCAATCAGCCCCAGCATTTT. This translates into CASSPMGADSNQPQHF.

CDR3 sequence reads: CASSPSTGSLKWGTEAFF. Here the CDR3 DNA reads TGTGCCAGCAGCCCCTCGACAGGGAGCCTCAAATGGGGCACTGAAGCTTTCTTT. This rearrangement joins TRBV5-4 to TRBJ1-1; 7 nucleotides align to TRBD1. J was trimmed by 4 bases and V by 4 bases; bases with no gene match: 19. CDR1 SGHNT and CDR2 YYREEE come from the germline V gene (reference sequence). This CDR3 is 18 amino acids long. Full variable domain (remainder filled in from reference TRBV5-4 and TRBJ1-1): ETGVTQSPTHLIKTRGQQVTLRCSSQSGHNTVSWYQQALGQGPQFIFQYYREEENGRGNFPPRFSGLQFPNYSSELNVNALELDDSALYLCASSPSTGSLKWGTEAFFGQGTRLTVV.

The V call is TRBV5-1, the J call TRBJ2-3; weak D call: TRBD2 (6 bases). Between the trimmed V and J ends, which lost 0 bases and 2 bases, there was a span of 10 bases. The CDR3 consists of 15 residues. The V gene's germline CDR1 is SGHRS and CDR2 YFSETQ. The CDR3 loop is CASSLVGLYTDTQYF. As DNA, the CDR3 is TGCGCCAGCAGCTTGGTGGGACTCTACACAGATACGCAGTATTTT.